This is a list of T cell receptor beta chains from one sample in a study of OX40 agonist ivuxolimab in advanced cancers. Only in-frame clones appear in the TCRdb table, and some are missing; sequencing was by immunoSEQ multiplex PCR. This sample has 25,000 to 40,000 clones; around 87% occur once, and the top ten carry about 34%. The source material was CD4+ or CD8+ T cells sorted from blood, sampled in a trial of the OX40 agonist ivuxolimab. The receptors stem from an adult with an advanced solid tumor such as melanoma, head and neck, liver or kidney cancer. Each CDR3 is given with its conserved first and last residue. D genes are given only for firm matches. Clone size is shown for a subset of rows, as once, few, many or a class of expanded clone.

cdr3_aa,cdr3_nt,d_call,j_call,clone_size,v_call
CASSPLEGLDSPLHF,TGTGCCAGCAGCCCCTTGGAGGGGTTGGATTCACCCCTCCACTTT,.,TRBJ1-6,medium-sized,TRBV14
CASSPPGQGNQPQHF,TGTGCCAGTAGTCCGCCGGGACAGGGCAATCAGCCCCAGCATTTT,TRBD1,TRBJ1-5,.,TRBV19
CASSSTTGRRSEAFF,TGTGCCAGCAGTTCAACGACAGGGAGAAGGAGTGAAGCTTTCTTT,TRBD1,TRBJ1-1,once,TRBV28
CASSPTGFHEQYF,TGTGCCAGCAGCCCTACGGGGTTCCACGAGCAGTACTTC,.,TRBJ2-7,.,TRBV6-5
CASRGAKNIQYF,TGTGCCAGCAGGGGGGCCAAAAACATTCAGTACTTC,.,TRBJ2-4,.,TRBV7-9
CASSLGPPADTQYF,TGTGCCAGCAGCTTGGGGCCCCCTGCGGATACGCAGTATTTT,.,TRBJ2-3,.,TRBV5-6
CASSPPIRDEAFF,TGTGCCAGCAGCCCACCTATTAGGGACGAAGCTTTCTTT,.,TRBJ1-1,.,TRBV7-2
CASRASGGLTDTQYF,TGTGCCAGCAGAGCTAGCGGGGGGCTCACAGATACGCAGTATTTT,TRBD2,TRBJ2-3,.,TRBV7-9
CASSSTGNTEAFF,TGTGCCAGCAGCTCGACAGGGAACACTGAAGCTTTCTTT,.,TRBJ1-1,.,TRBV7-3
CASSFLAGELFF,TGTGCCAGCAGTTTTCTAGCCGGGGAGCTGTTTTTT,.,TRBJ2-2,.,TRBV27
CASSARTGGSYEQYF,TGTGCCAGCAGTGCCCGGACAGGGGGCTCCTACGAGCAGTACTTC,TRBD1,TRBJ2-7,.,TRBV6-1
CASSRTPDKEVHEQYF,TGTGCCAGCAGTCGGACCCCGGACAAGGAGGTCCACGAGCAGTACTTC,.,TRBJ2-7,.,TRBV7-8
CASSLSIGTNEKLFF,TGTGCCAGCAGTTTATCGATAGGCACTAATGAAAAACTGTTTTTT,.,TRBJ1-4,.,TRBV27
CASSPSAGLAYEQYF,TGTGCCAGCAGTCCATCAGCGGGGTTGGCCTACGAGCAGTACTTC,TRBD2,TRBJ2-7,.,TRBV27
CASSPRGWGERETQYF,TGTGCCAGCAGCCCGCGGGGGTGGGGGGAGCGGGAGACCCAGTACTTC,TRBD2,TRBJ2-5,.,TRBV11-3
CATSSLAGEEQYF,TGTGCCACCAGCAGTCTAGCGGGAGAAGAGCAGTACTTC,TRBD2,TRBJ2-7,large,TRBV15
CASSQELGSYEQYF,TGTGCCAGCAGCCAAGAACTCGGATCCTACGAGCAGTACTTC,.,TRBJ2-7,.,TRBV14
CASSQAGGSNQPQHF,TGCGCCAGCAGCCAAGCGGGAGGCAGCAATCAGCCCCAGCATTTT,.,TRBJ1-5,few,TRBV4-1
CASSFGLYNSPLHF,TGTGCCAGCAGCTTCGGTCTCTATAATTCACCCCTCCACTTT,.,TRBJ1-6,once,TRBV11-2
CASSNGMIGEQYF,TGCGCCAGCTCTAACGGGATGATCGGGGAGCAGTACTTC,.,TRBJ2-7,.,TRBV4-1
CASLPRDSYYEQYF,TGTGCCAGCCTACCCCGGGACAGTTACTACGAGCAGTACTTC,TRBD1,TRBJ2-7,few,TRBV28
CASSPSGNEQFF,TGTGCCAGCAGCCCAAGTGGTAATGAGCAGTTCTTC,.,TRBJ2-1,.,TRBV7-3
CASSLPFGGEAFF,TGTGCCAGCAGTTTGCCTTTCGGAGGTGAAGCTTTCTTT,.,TRBJ1-1,once,TRBV28
CASSFSSGSYEQYF,TGTGCCAGCAGCTTCTCTAGCGGATCCTACGAGCAGTACTTC,TRBD2,TRBJ2-7,.,TRBV11-1
CASDIFPSSYNSPLHF,TGTGCCAGCGACATTTTTCCCAGCTCCTATAATTCACCCCTCCACTTT,.,TRBJ1-6,.,TRBV2
CASSFGQDQETQYF,TGTGCCAGCAGCTTCGGACAGGATCAAGAGACCCAGTACTTC,TRBD1,TRBJ2-5,.,TRBV5-8
CASLRRPTDTQYF,TGTGCCAGCCTCCGGCGCCCCACAGATACGCAGTATTTT,.,TRBJ2-3,hyperexpanded,TRBV28
CASGLMGADTQYF,TGTGCCAGTGGTCTTATGGGGGCAGATACGCAGTATTTT,.,TRBJ2-3,few,TRBV6-5
CASTTETGGDGYTF,TGCGCCAGCACAACGGAAACAGGGGGAGATGGCTACACCTTC,TRBD1,TRBJ1-2,.,TRBV5-1
CSVVQNTGELFF,TGCAGCGTTGTCCAGAACACCGGGGAGCTGTTTTTT,.,TRBJ2-2,.,TRBV29-1
CASSLEGWREVPYEQYF,TGTGCCAGCAGCTTAGAGGGATGGCGGGAGGTCCCCTACGAGCAGTACTTC,TRBD2,TRBJ2-7,.,TRBV7-2
CATIPPGGPNTGELFF,TGTGCCACCATCCCACCAGGGGGCCCGAACACCGGGGAGCTGTTTTTT,TRBD1,TRBJ2-2,.,TRBV7-9
CASSIGRVQPQHF,TGTGCCAGTAGTATCGGGCGCGTCCAGCCCCAGCATTTT,.,TRBJ1-5,.,TRBV19
CASSPSQSSYNSPLHF,TGCGCCAGCAGCCCTTCACAGAGCTCCTATAATTCACCCCTCCACTTT,.,TRBJ1-6,.,TRBV4-1
CASSPLTGLNSPLHF,TGTGCCAGCAGCCCACTCACAGGACTGAATTCACCCCTCCACTTT,.,TRBJ1-6,.,TRBV27
CASSQATPGREEGTEAFF,TGCGCCAGCAGCCAAGCCACCCCCGGCCGGGAGGAGGGGACTGAAGCTTTCTTT,.,TRBJ1-1,.,TRBV4-1
CASALFEGAAEQPQHF,TGTGCCAGTGCCCTTTTTGAGGGGGCGGCAGAGCAGCCCCAGCATTTT,TRBD1,TRBJ1-5,.,TRBV19
CASSLIPGNQPQHF,TGTGCCAGCAGTTTAATCCCCGGCAATCAGCCCCAGCATTTT,.,TRBJ1-5,.,TRBV28
CASSLTSGTITGELFF,TGTGCCAGCAGTTTGACCTCCGGGACAATTACCGGGGAGCTGTTTTTT,.,TRBJ2-2,.,TRBV27
CASSSLDRKAFF,TGTGCCAGCAGCTCCTTGGACAGGAAAGCTTTCTTT,TRBD1,TRBJ1-1,few,TRBV7-9
CASSLDGGRGGNYEQYF,TGTGCCAGCAGCTTAGATGGCGGGAGGGGAGGGAATTACGAGCAGTACTTC,TRBD2,TRBJ2-7,.,TRBV13
CASSYASGGYYEQFF,TGTGCCAGCAGTTACGCTAGCGGGGGGTACTATGAGCAGTTCTTC,TRBD2,TRBJ2-1,once,TRBV6-6
CATSRDSNTGISNQPQHF,TGTGCCACCAGCAGAGATAGTAATACAGGAATTAGCAATCAGCCCCAGCATTTT,.,TRBJ1-5,.,TRBV15
CASSYPSSYEQYF,TGTGCCAGCAGCTACCCGAGCTCCTACGAGCAGTACTTC,.,TRBJ2-7,.,TRBV6-5
CASSSSPGGADEQYF,TGTGCCAGCAGTTCCTCCCCGGGGGGAGCCGACGAGCAGTACTTC,TRBD2,TRBJ2-7,.,TRBV28
CAWDPGTGSYEQYF,TGTGCCTGGGACCCCGGGACAGGGTCGTACGAGCAGTACTTC,TRBD1,TRBJ2-7,.,TRBV30
CASSLSGITDTQYF,TGTGCCAGCAGCTTAAGCGGGATCACAGATACGCAGTATTTT,TRBD2,TRBJ2-3,.,TRBV7-9
CASSPRGDRNTEAFF,TGTGCCAGCAGCCCTCGCGGGGATCGGAACACTGAAGCTTTCTTT,.,TRBJ1-1,.,TRBV9
CASSETGHSYGYTF,TGTGCCAGCAGTGAAACGGGGCATTCCTATGGCTACACCTTC,.,TRBJ1-2,once,TRBV2
CASSHTTNQPQHF,TGTGCCAGCAGTCACACGACCAATCAGCCCCAGCATTTT,.,TRBJ1-5,once,TRBV27
CASRGGKKGNQPQHF,TGTGCCAGCAGAGGGGGGAAGAAAGGCAATCAGCCCCAGCATTTT,.,TRBJ1-5,.,TRBV6-6
CASSEGIGGYGYTF,TGTGCCAGCAGCGAGGGGATAGGGGGCTATGGCTACACCTTC,.,TRBJ1-2,.,TRBV9
CASSLGQINQPQHF,TGTGCCAGCAGCTTGGGTCAGATTAATCAGCCCCAGCATTTT,.,TRBJ1-5,.,TRBV5-6
CSVEHGADTGELFF,TGCAGCGTTGAACATGGGGCCGACACCGGGGAGCTGTTTTTT,.,TRBJ2-2,.,TRBV29-1
CAISEPRGDPAGYTF,TGTGCCATCAGTGAGCCCAGGGGGGACCCGGCCGGCTACACCTTC,TRBD1,TRBJ1-2,.,TRBV10-3